The 23 T cell receptor beta chains below come from one sample, sequenced in a study of blood T cell repertoires in COVID-19. Method: immunoSEQ multiplex PCR; TCRdb's copy keeps in-frame clones and lacks some. The sample lists about 160,000 clones, roughly nine tenths occurring once. Specimen: peripheral blood. Every receptor here comes from a woman in her 70s with acute or convalescent COVID-19.

The sample holds one count of this clone. The CDR3 region has the DNA TGTGCCAGCAGCACTCTTGACAGGACTAACTATGGCTACACCTTC. Translating gives CASSTLDRTNYGYTF. V gene TRBV9 combines with J gene TRBJ1-2; D possibly corresponds to TRBD1 (6 bases). V lost 4 bases, J lost 0 bases, and 13 bases lay in between. This CDR3 has 15 residues. Germline V gene lookup returns CDR1 SGDLS and CDR2 YYNGEE. The full variable domain, in which reference TRBV9 and TRBJ1-2 provide the parts outside the CDR3, is DSGVTQTPKHLITATGQRVTLRCSPRSGDLSVYWYQQSLDQGLQFLIQYYNGEERAKGNILERFSAQQFPDLHSELNLSSLELGDSALYFCASSTLDRTNYGYTFGSGTRLTVV.

V usage is TRBV19 and J usage is TRBJ2-3, with 8 bases aligning to TRBD2. The V gene's germline CDR1 is LNHDA and CDR2 SQIVND (reference sequence). Unmatched junction bases numbered 12, after V lost 5 bases and J lost 8 bases. The CDR3 contains 15 residues. The CDR3 spells CASSSRGAGGGTQYF. CDR3 DNA: TGTGCCAGTAGTTCCCGTGGGGCGGGGGGTGGTACGCAGTATTTT.

The chain has TRBV14 and TRBJ1-2, with 10 bases matching TRBD1. Trimming at V came to 4 bases and at J to 4 bases, leaving 0 bases not matched to a gene. Per germline, CDR1 SGHDN and CDR2 FVKESK. The CDR3 length is 13 residues. In DNA, the CDR3 is TGTGCCAGCAGCCGGGACAGGGGCTATGGCTACACCTTC. This translates into CASSRDRGYGYTF.

The gene calls are TRBV7-2 and TRBJ1-1, with 7 bases identical to TRBD1. V lost 2 bases to trimming and J lost 0 bases; unmatched junction nucleotides: 6. Germline V gene sequence: CDR1 SGHTA, CDR2 FQGNSA. CDR3 length: 16 residues. CDR3: CASSLNPTGLNTEAFF. For the CDR3, the DNA is TGTGCCAGCAGCTTAAACCCGACAGGGTTGAACACTGAAGCTTTCTTT.

The rearrangement links TRBV29-1 to TRBJ2-7; D might be TRBD1 (6 bases). The CDR3 covers 13 residues. Trimming took 7 bases from V and 2 from J, leaving 15 bases between them. Germline V gene lookup returns CDR1 SQVTM and CDR2 ANQGSEA. Here the CDR3 DNA reads TGCAGCGCCCGGGTAGGGGGACCCTACGAGCAGTACTTC. Translation: CSARVGGPYEQYF.

The gene calls are TRBV11-3 and TRBJ1-6; no clear D. Germline CDR1 and CDR2: SGHNT and YENEEA. The CDR3 contains 14 residues. V lost 2 bases and J 7 bases, leaving 9 bases between the germline ends. This CDR3 is CASSLRGSNSPLHF. The CDR3 DNA is TGTGCCAGCAGCTTACGGGGAAGCAATTCACCCCTCCACTTT.

The chain recombines TRBV16 with TRBJ2-5, with 9 nucleotides matching TRBD2. Germline V gene data show CDR1 as KGHSY and CDR2 as FQNENV. The CDR3 runs to 13 residues. The DNA for the CDR3 is TGTGCGAGCGGCGGGGGGGCCGGAGAGACCCAGTACTTC. Translated: CASGGGAGETQYF.

This chain links TRBV19 with TRBJ1-2; TRBD1 might be the D (5 bases). The CDR3 runs 17 residues. Per germline, CDR1 LNHDA and CDR2 SQIVND (reference sequence). Trimming pared 3 bases from V and 2 bases from J, leaving 19 bases between. CDR3 nucleotide sequence: TGTGCCAGTAGTATGTTATGGAACAGGCCCTCAAACTATGGCTACACCTTC. Its protein is CASSMLWNRPSNYGYTF.

The chain uses TRBV7-3 and TRBJ2-2; 7 bases are a match to TRBD2. CDR3 size: 15 residues. Per germline, CDR1 SGHTA and CDR2 FQGTGA. With V trimmed by 3 bases and J by 6 bases, 7 bases remained unmatched. CDR3 sequence (DNA): TGTGCCAGCAGCTTTTCGGGAGGTACCCCCGGGGAGCTGTTTTTT. This codes for CASSFSGGTPGELFF.

The chain has TRBV21-1 and TRBJ1-1. TRBV21-1 has pseudogene status. CDR3 length equals 14 residues. The CDR3 DNA sequence: TGTGCCAGCAGCCGTCGGGTCATGAACACTGAAGCTTTCTTT. Translation gives CASSRRVMNTEAFF.

The chain has TRBV7-8 and TRBJ1-5; D gene ambiguous. V lost 2 bases and J 4 bases, leaving 12 bases between the germline ends. The CDR3 length is 15 residues. The germline CDR1 and CDR2 sequences are SGHVS and FQNEAQ. As DNA, the CDR3 is TGTGCCAGCAGCTTACTTACCAGGCTTAATCAGCCCCAGCATTTT. Protein product: CASSLLTRLNQPQHF.

In this sample, this clone turned up once. The rearrangement joins TRBV18 to TRBJ1-3; 8 bases match TRBD1. The V segment lost 1 base and the J segment 0 bases; nucleotides outside the gene matches: 2. The CDR3 runs to 16 residues. CDR1 KGHSH and CDR2 LQKENI come from the germline V gene. The CDR3 bases are TGTGCCAGCTCACCACTAGACAGGGGCTCTGGAAACACCATATATTTT. Translating it yields CASSPLDRGSGNTIYF.

The chain has TRBV28 and TRBJ1-1; D is perhaps TRBD1 (6 bases). Trimming removed 6 bases from V and 5 bases from J, with 16 bases in between. The CDR3 totals 14 residues. Looked up from germline, CDR1 is MDHEN and CDR2 is SYDVKM. DNA for the CDR3: TGTGCCAGCAGAATCCCCGGGACACAAACTGAAGCTTTCTTT. It translates to CASRIPGTQTEAFF.

This chain links TRBV15 with TRBJ1-4; weak D call: TRBD1 (6 bases). The V gene's germline CDR1 is LNHNV and CDR2 YYDKDF (reference sequence). This CDR3 spans 15 amino acids. Deletions cut 4 bases from V and 8 bases from J, with 17 bases between. In DNA, the CDR3 is TGTGCCACCAGCACTGCAGGGGTCCTGGGCGAAAAACTGTTTTTT. Its protein product is CATSTAGVLGEKLFF.

The rearrangement joins TRBV4-1 to TRBJ1-2, with D unresolved. This CDR3 contains 15 residues. Trimming removed 0 bases at V and 3 bases at J, with 11 bases between. CDR1 and CDR2 from the germline V gene are MGHRA and YSYEKL. CDR3 region: CASSQDYRGYYGYTF. CDR3 nucleotide sequence: TGCGCCAGCAGCCAAGATTATAGAGGATACTATGGCTACACCTTC.

The chain employs TRBV7-9 and TRBJ1-4; D possibly corresponds to TRBD1 (6 bases). The CDR3 loop spans 15 amino acids. Trimming shortened V by 5 bases and J by 8 bases, and 18 bases separated the two germline ends. Germline CDR1 SEHNR, CDR2 FQNEAQ (reference sequence). Written as DNA, the CDR3 is TGTGCCAGCAGCCTCGTTTCAGGGGCGGCGGAAAAACTGTTTTTT. It specifies CASSLVSGAAEKLFF.

This chain joins TRBV6-5 and TRBJ1-1, with unresolved D. The CDR3 has 13 residues. Trimming took off 7 bases at V and 3 bases at J, with 12 bases between the two ends. Germline CDR1 MNHEY, CDR2 SVGAGI. The CDR3: CASTLNGYTEAFF. DNA of the CDR3: TGTGCCAGCACTCTGAACGGTTACACTGAAGCTTTCTTT.

The chain carries TRBV5-6 and TRBJ1-2; 7 bases map to TRBD1. V was clipped by 5 bases and J by 1 base; unmatched bases: 5. Germline CDR1 and CDR2: SGHDT and YYEEEE. The CDR3 extends over 14 amino acids. The CDR3 DNA is TGTGCCAGCAGAACGGACAGGAGTAACTATGGCTACACCTTC. It is translated as CASRTDRSNYGYTF.

The V gene is TRBV5-6, the J gene TRBJ1-2; tentatively, D is TRBD1 (5 bases). Germline V gives CDR1 SGHDT, CDR2 YYEEEE. This CDR3 has 13 amino acids. The germline V and J ends were trimmed by 2 bases and 8 bases, with 13 bases remaining between them. This CDR3 reads CASSFGGLGGYTF. Here the CDR3 DNA reads TGTGCCAGCAGCTTCGGGGGGTTAGGAGGCTACACCTTC.

The V call is TRBV5-6, the J call TRBJ1-1; D is possibly TRBD1 (6 bases). V was shortened by 4 bases and J by 0 bases, with 10 bases between the two germline ends. CDR1 is SGHDT, CDR2 YYEEEE, per germline. This CDR3 has 14 amino acids. The DNA of the CDR3 is TGTGCCAGCAGCATAGGACAGATGAACACTGAAGCTTTCTTT. This encodes CASSIGQMNTEAFF.

As DNA, the CDR3 is TGCAGTGCTAGTGGGGGGCCCGATGAAAAACTGTTTTTT. Protein product: CSASGGPDEKLFF. The chain has TRBV20-1 and TRBJ1-4; TRBD1 might be the D (6 bases). The germline V and J ends were trimmed by 3 bases and 6 bases, with 11 bases remaining between them. This CDR3 contains 13 residues. Germline assignment: CDR1 DFQATT and CDR2 SNEGSKA (reference sequence).

The chain couples TRBV6-5 to TRBJ2-4; 9 nucleotides align to TRBD2. This CDR3 contains 15 residues. Trimming cost V 2 bases and J 1 base; bases outside gene matches: 0. Germline assignment: CDR1 MNHEY and CDR2 SVGAGI. CDR3 DNA: TGTGCCAGCAGTTACGCGGGGGGGGCCAAAAACATTCAGTACTTC. This codes for CASSYAGGAKNIQYF.

The chain recombines TRBV28 with TRBJ2-7, with a possible D match to TRBD2 (6 bases). The CDR3 is made up of 15 amino acids. Trimming took 4 bases from V and 2 from J, leaving 15 bases between them. Per germline, CDR1 MDHEN and CDR2 SYDVKM. CDR3 sequence: CASSSLGGPTYEQYF. CDR3 DNA: TGTGCCAGCAGTTCCCTCGGGGGACCAACCTACGAGCAGTACTTC.